The rows below give T cell receptor beta chains drawn from one sample of a study of T cells after yellow fever vaccination. TCRdb passed the 5' RACE reads through MiXCR, listing each CDR3 protein once. The table includes about 240,000 distinct CDR3 sequences, roughly 3.7% detected once. Specimen: PBMCs, collected 15 days after the yellow fever booster vaccination. The receptors were sampled from a young man who received the YFV17D yellow fever vaccine. CDR3s include the opening cysteine and the closing phenylalanine or tryptophan. D genes are given only for firm matches. The listing skips clone size in some rows; elsewhere it reads once, few, many or a size class.

>TRBJ2-1|many|TRBV20-1|TRBD2
TGCAGTGCTACACTAGCGGGATACAATGAGCAGTTCTTC
CSATLAGYNEQFF
>TRBJ2-5|many|TRBV27|TRBD1
TGTGCCAGCGGGCGGACAGGCGGGTACCAAGAGACCCAGTACTTC
CASGRTGGYQETQYF
>TRBJ1-4|many|TRBV7-9|.
TGTGCCAGCAGCTTGGGATCAGGGGCGGGTAATGAAAAACTGTTTTTT
CASSLGSGAGNEKLFF
>TRBJ1-2|many|TRBV20-1|TRBD1
TGCAGTGCTCCGGGACAGGGGATCTATGGCTACACCTTC
CSAPGQGIYGYTF
>TRBJ2-7|many|TRBV12-3/TRBV12-4|TRBD1
TGTGCCAGCAGCCTACTTGGACAGGGGATTTTCGGAGAGCAGTACTTC
CASSLLGQGIFGEQYF
>TRBJ1-5|many|TRBV5-1|.
TGCGCCAGCAGCTTGGGCGCCTCTAATCAGCCCCAGCATTTT
CASSLGASNQPQHF
>TRBJ1-6|many|TRBV20-1|.
TGCAGTGCTAGACAAGTACTTAATTCACCCCTCCACTTT
CSARQVLNSPLHF
>TRBJ2-1|many|TRBV18|.
TGTGCCAGCTGGGGAAGTGAGCAGTTCTTC
CASWGSEQFF
>TRBJ1-6|many|TRBV7-9|.
TGTGCCAGCAGCTTACGAGATAACTATAATTCACCCCTCCACTTT
CASSLRDNYNSPLHF
>TRBJ2-1|many|TRBV12-3/TRBV12-4|TRBD2
TGTGCCAGCAGTTTCCCGAGGACTAGGGATCTGGGTTCGAATGAGCAGTTCTTC
CASSFPRTRDLGSNEQFF
>TRBJ2-1|many|TRBV7-2|.
TGTGCCAGCAGCTCGCGAGGGGGGGGTTCTAGCGATTACAATGAGCAGTTCTTC
CASSSRGGGSSDYNEQFF
>TRBJ1-2|many|TRBV4-3|.
TGCGCCAGCAGCCAAGATCGACGGGACCTCTATGGCTACACCTTC
CASSQDRRDLYGYTF
>TRBJ2-3|many|TRBV7-2|.
TGTGCCAGCAGGATCCAGGCAGATACGCAGTATTTT
CASRIQADTQYF
>TRBJ2-3|many|TRBV12-3/TRBV12-4|.
TGTGCCAGCAGCGGACTGAGAAGCACAGATACGCAGTATTTT
CASSGLRSTDTQYF
>TRBJ2-3|.|TRBV15|.
TGTGCCACCAGCAGAAAGATCAATTACGCCCCCTCTAGCACAGATACGCAGTATTTT
CATSRKINYAPSSTDTQYF
>TRBJ2-2|many|TRBV7-6|TRBD1
TGTGCCAGCAGCTTTGCCCCCGGACAGGTGGGCACCGGGGAGCTGTTTTTT
CASSFAPGQVGTGELFF
>TRBJ1-5|few|TRBV10-3|.
TGTGCCATCAGTGGCCCCGACGGCATGACGCATTTT
CAISGPDGMTHF
>TRBJ2-6|.|TRBV10-3|TRBD1
TGTGCCATCACTGGGACAGGGCTTAATCCGGGGGGGGCCAACGTCCTGACTTTC
CAITGTGLNPGGANVLTF
>TRBJ2-7|many|TRBV5-1|.
TGCGCCAGCAGAATTCGGGCGGGGTTCGGTGGCCGCGAGCAGTACTTC
CASRIRAGFGGREQYF
>TRBJ2-1|many|TRBV27|.
TGTGCCAGCAGTTTCAATAGGTTCAATGAGCAGTTCTTC
CASSFNRFNEQFF
>TRBJ1-5|.|TRBV18|TRBD1
TGTGCCAGCTCACCAGTTCGGTTGGCAGGGGGCGGCAATCAGCCCCAGCATTTT
CASSPVRLAGGGNQPQHF
>TRBJ2-5|few|TRBV5-1|.
TGCGCCAGCAGCTGGGGGGCAGAGACCCAGTACTTC
CASSWGAETQYF
>TRBJ2-1|.|TRBV19|.
TGTGCCAGTAGTATAGGTTTCGGGGACCGGTTCTTC
CASSIGFGDRFF
>TRBJ2-7|many|TRBV7-2|.
TGTGCCAGCAGCACCGGGCGGGGCTACGAGCAGTACTTC
CASSTGRGYEQYF
>TRBJ1-2|few|TRBV4-1|.
TGCGCCAGCAGCCAAGAAATTTCAATAAATAACTATGGCTACACCTTC
CASSQEISINNYGYTF
>TRBJ2-3|many|TRBV7-9|.
TGTGCCAGCAGCTTAGTAGATGTAGATACGCAGTATTTT
CASSLVDVDTQYF
>TRBJ2-2|many|TRBV7-8|TRBD2
TGTGCCAGCAGCTCCTCGAGCGGGGCTAAATGGGACACCGGGGAGCTGTTTTTT
CASSSSSGAKWDTGELFF
>TRBJ2-7|many|TRBV12-3/TRBV12-4|TRBD1
TGTGCCAGCAGTTTTCCCTTCGGGGACAGGGGTTCCTACGAGCAGTACTTC
CASSFPFGDRGSYEQYF
>TRBJ1-2|many|TRBV2|.
TGTGCCAGCAGTGGGAAGGCAGGGGCCGATGCTAACTATGGCTACACCTTC
CASSGKAGADANYGYTF
>TRBJ1-5|many|TRBV12-3/TRBV12-4|.
TGTGCCATAAGACGAAGCAATCAGCCCCAGCATTTT
CAIRRSNQPQHF
>TRBJ1-2|many|TRBV20-1|TRBD1
TGCAGTGCTCAACAGGGGAGCTATGGCTACACCTTC
CSAQQGSYGYTF
>TRBJ2-5|many|TRBV12-3/TRBV12-4|TRBD1
TGTGCCAGCAGTGGGGGACAGGCCATCCCGGAGACCCAGTACTTC
CASSGGQAIPETQYF
>TRBJ2-5|few|TRBV2|TRBD2
TGTGCCAGCAGTTCCCGGGTGACTAGCGGGGGTAGGAAGACCCAGTACTTC
CASSSRVTSGGRKTQYF
>TRBJ2-1|many|TRBV5-1|.
TGCGCCAGCAGCTGGGGTTCGGGATGGGGCAATGAGCAGTTCTTC
CASSWGSGWGNEQFF
>TRBJ2-5|many|TRBV21-1|.
TGTGCCAGCAGCGCCCGGAATTGGAAAGAGACCCAGTACTTC
CASSARNWKETQYF
>TRBJ1-3|many|TRBV4-3|.
TGCGCCAGCAGCCAAGGACCGGGACCCTCGAACACCATATATTTT
CASSQGPGPSNTIYF